These 12 T cell receptor beta chains share one sample of origin, sequenced in a study of shared clonotypes between healthy human individuals (dated by TCRdb to between 2020 and 2021). Library prep was done by the immunoSEQ multiplex PCR assay. TCRdb limited this immuneACCESS table to in-frame rearrangements with V and J called. A share of clones is missing; checked studies link under half to unresolved V genes, and the rest is unexplained. The sample table shows about 700,000 clones, and about 91% are seen once. 24% of the sample goes to the ten largest clones. CD8 naive samples consisted of CD45RO-negative cells that were positively selected for CCR7, yielding a CD45RA+CCR7+ population without TemRA cells. The specimen sequenced was naive CD8+ T cells sorted from blood. The meaning of the sample's cell subset or site label: CD45RA+CCR7+. The receptors originated from a man between 25 and 39 years old in good health.

The chain joins TRBV29-1 to TRBJ2-7, with D unclear. This CDR3 region has 15 residues. The ends were cut back, 0 bases at V and 1 base at J, with 13 bases in the middle. Per germline, CDR1 SQVTM and CDR2 ANQGSEA. CDR3 protein: CSVEDPSTESYEQYF. DNA of the CDR3: TGCAGCGTTGAAGATCCGAGTACAGAGTCCTACGAGCAGTACTTC.

The chain recombines TRBV7-9 with TRBJ2-1; D remains ambiguous. The germline CDR1 and CDR2 sequences are SEHNR and FQNEAQ (reference sequence). With 0 bases removed from V and 5 bases from J, the gap between germline ends came to 5 bases. The CDR3 length is 13 residues. CDR3 DNA sequence: TGTGCCAGCAGCTTAGCGCCTAACAATGAGCAGTTCTTC. This sequence encodes CASSLAPNNEQFF.

The sample holds one count of this clone. The chain joins TRBV7-9 to TRBJ1-5; 10 nucleotides line up with TRBD1. V dropped 6 bases and J dropped 4; count of bases not matched to a gene: 3. CDR3 length equals 14 residues. The germline gives CDR1 SEHNR, CDR2 FQNEAQ (reference sequence). The chain's CDR3 is CASSGQGGNQPQHF. Written as DNA, the CDR3 is TGTGCCAGCAGTGGACAGGGGGGAAATCAGCCCCAGCATTTT.

The rearrangement uses TRBV10-1 and TRBJ2-3, with 7 bases lining up with TRBD1. Looked up from germline, CDR1 is WNHNN and CDR2 is SYGVQD (reference sequence). With V trimmed by 3 bases and J by 4 bases, 13 bases remained unmatched. CDR3 length: 17 residues. CDR3 nucleotides: TGCGCCAGCAGTGACGCAGCCTTCCCAGGGGGTGCAGATACGCAGTATTTT. It translates to CASSDAAFPGGADTQYF.

The rearrangement joins TRBV7-8 to TRBJ2-7; 8 bases match TRBD1. From germline, CDR1 is SGHVS and CDR2 FQNEAQ. This CDR3 is 15 amino acids long. V lost 5 bases, J lost 3 bases, and 9 bases stayed unmatched. CDR3 protein: CASSKRGTGRYEQYF. The CDR3 region has the DNA TGTGCCAGCAGCAAGAGGGGGACAGGACGCTACGAGCAGTACTTC.

The V gene is TRBV6-6, the J gene TRBJ1-3, with TRBD1 identical over 7 bases. The CDR3 is 14 residues long. V dropped 5 bases and J dropped 4; count of bases not matched to a gene: 5. Germline CDR1 reads MNHNY; CDR2 reads SVGAGI (reference sequence). CDR3 nucleotide sequence: TGTGCCAGCAGTCACAGGGGATTCGGAAACACCATATATTTT. It specifies CASSHRGFGNTIYF.

The V and J genes are TRBV14 and TRBJ1-1, with D possibly being TRBD1 (5 bases). Trimming removed 5 bases at V and 6 bases at J, with 19 bases between. This CDR3 is built from 15 residues. Germline V gives CDR1 SGHDN, CDR2 FVKESK. The CDR3 DNA sequence: TGTGCCAGCAGCTCCCTGGGGGGAGTTGTTTCTGAAGCTTTCTTT. Residues: CASSSLGGVVSEAFF. The variable domain in full, completed from reference TRBV14 and TRBJ1-1, reads EAGVTQFPSHSVIEKGQTVTLRCDPISGHDNLYWYRRVMGKEIKFLLHFVKESKQDESGMPNNRFLAERTGGTYSTLKVQPAELEDSGVYFCASSSLGGVVSEAFFGQGTRLTVV.

CDR3 DNA: TGTGCCAGCTCATGGGACAACAGGTACCAAGAGACCCAGTACTTC. It yields the protein CASSWDNRYQETQYF. The genes are TRBV18 and TRBJ2-5; possibly TRBD1 for D (6 bases). V lost 5 bases to trimming and J lost 0 bases, with 13 bases between them. The CDR3 loop spans 15 amino acids. Germline lookup yields CDR1 KGHSH and CDR2 LQKENI.

J is TRBJ2-1 and V is TRBV25-1; D ambiguous. Germline loops: CDR1 MGHDK, CDR2 SYGVNS. The CDR3 covers 14 residues. V lost 0 bases and J 7 bases, leaving 10 bases between the germline ends. This CDR3 reads CASSEYIMLNEQFF. The CDR3 nucleotides read TGTGCCAGCAGTGAATATATCATGCTGAATGAGCAGTTCTTC.

V gene TRBV7-2 combines with J gene TRBJ2-1; D is undetermined. The CDR3 is 12 residues long. Germline V lookup: CDR1 SGHTA, CDR2 FQGNSA. V shed 5 bases and J shed 6 bases, with 8 bases lying between them. CDR3 protein: CASSEWGNEQFF. CDR3 nucleotide sequence: TGTGCCAGCAGCGAATGGGGCAATGAGCAGTTCTTC.

The V and J genes are TRBV11-2 and TRBJ2-5; a possible D gene is TRBD2 (5 bases). The CDR3 is made up of 15 amino acids. Trimming shortened V by 0 bases and J by 4 bases, and 12 bases separated the two germline ends. Per germline, CDR1 SGHAT and CDR2 FQNNGV. The CDR3 is CASSLEFSGRETQYF. The CDR3 nucleotides read TGTGCCAGCAGCTTAGAATTCTCGGGGAGAGAGACCCAGTACTTC.

The chain is built from TRBV9 and TRBJ1-2; 7 bases align to TRBD1. The germline CDR1 and CDR2 sequences are SGDLS and YYNGEE. V lost 8 bases, J lost 4 bases, and 8 bases stayed unmatched. The CDR3 loop spans 13 amino acids. In DNA form, the CDR3 reads TGTGCCAGTTCAGGGGGTGAACTCTATGGCTACACCTTC. Translation: CASSGGELYGYTF.